These 20 T cell receptor beta chains were sequenced from one sample in a study of blood T cell repertoires in COVID-19. This table comes from immunoSEQ multiplex PCR, and its TCRdb copy is limited to in-frame clones, with some not included. This repertoire shows some 210,000 clones, about four fifths found once; its top ten account for less than 3.5%. Sequencing input: peripheral blood. The receptors shown here come from a man between 50 and 59 years old with active or convalescent COVID-19.

This chain joins TRBV7-8 and TRBJ1-3; TRBD1 might be the D (6 bases). The ends were cut back, 2 bases at V and 0 bases at J, with 11 bases in the middle. CDR1 SGHVS and CDR2 FQNEAQ come from the germline V gene. The CDR3 loop spans 16 amino acids. The CDR3 loop is CASSLTGRHSGNTIYF. Here the CDR3 DNA reads TGTGCCAGCAGCTTAACAGGGCGCCACTCTGGAAACACCATATATTTT.

The chain employs TRBV7-2 and TRBJ2-5; 12 bases agree with TRBD1. Germline V CDR1 and CDR2: SGHTA, FQGNSA. The CDR3 extends over 18 amino acids. V lost 5 bases, J lost 4 bases, and 14 bases stayed unmatched. This chain's CDR3 is CASSKHSGQGAGGETQYF. CDR3 bases: TGTGCCAGCAGCAAACATTCGGGACAGGGGGCGGGTGGAGAGACCCAGTACTTC.

The chain links TRBV30 to TRBJ1-2, with D possibly being TRBD1 (5 bases). The CDR3 consists of 14 residues. Trimming shortened V by 0 bases and J by 4 bases, and 12 bases separated the two germline ends. Germline assignment: CDR1 GTSNPN and CDR2 SVGIG (reference sequence). In DNA, the CDR3 is TGTGCCTGGAGTGTAGGGGACTCCGGCTATGGCTACACCTTC. Translation: CAWSVGDSGYGYTF.

In this sample, this clone turned up a few times. The gene calls are TRBV9 and TRBJ2-5; 7 bases are shared with TRBD1. The V and J ends lost 4 bases and 4 bases, in that order; junction bases with no gene match: 7. The CDR3 has 14 amino acids. Per the germline V gene, CDR1 is SGDLS and CDR2 is YYNGEE. CDR3 DNA sequence: TGTGCCAGCAGCCGGCAGGGGGTGCCAGAGACCCAGTACTTC. Amino acid sequence: CASSRQGVPETQYF.

The chain has TRBV6-6 and TRBJ2-1; maybe TRBD1 (6 bases). The CDR3 covers 18 residues. The ends were cut back, 5 bases at V and 7 bases at J, with 27 bases in the middle. Germline V gives CDR1 MNHNY, CDR2 SVGAGI (reference sequence). The CDR3 coding sequence is TGTGCCAGCAGTCCTCCGCGCCAGGCAGGGGCGTACGGAAATGAGCAGTTCTTC. This codes for CASSPPRQAGAYGNEQFF.

V and J are TRBV1 and TRBJ2-5; the table's D call, TRBD1, has no DNA check behind it. TRBV1 counts as a pseudogene. This CDR3 contains 13 residues. The CDR3 bases are TGCACCAGCAGCCAACCGGACAGAGAGACCCAGTACTTC. Residues: CTSSQPDRETQYF.

The chain recombines TRBV9 with TRBJ2-3; D gene ambiguous. This CDR3 spans 15 amino acids. V lost 0 bases and J lost 2, with 10 bases in between. The germline CDR1 and CDR2 sequences are SGDLS and YYNGEE. The chain's CDR3 is CASSVVANPTDTQYF. CDR3 DNA sequence: TGTGCCAGCAGCGTAGTGGCCAATCCCACAGATACGCAGTATTTT.

As concerns this clone: Other DNA sequences from this sample encode an identical CDR3 as well. The chain combines TRBV5-4 with TRBJ1-1, with D possibly being TRBD1 (5 bases). CDR1 is SGHNT, CDR2 YYREEE, per germline (reference sequence). CDR3 size: 13 residues. The V end was cut by 5 bases, the J end by 1 base, with 9 bases between. CDR3 nucleotides: TGTGCCAGCAGTTTTGACAGGAACACTGAAGCTTTCTTT. Translation: CASSFDRNTEAFF.

For the CDR3, the DNA is TGTGCCAGCAGGGACATCAATGAGCAGTTCTTC. Protein sequence: CASRDINEQFF. The chain carries TRBV2 and TRBJ2-1; weak D call: TRBD1 (5 bases). Germline lookup yields CDR1 SNHLY and CDR2 FYNNEI. The CDR3 sequence is 11 residues long. V shed 6 bases and J shed 6 bases, with 6 bases lying between them.

This CDR3 is CASSSTGANSNQPQHF. The CDR3 nucleotides read TGTGCCAGTAGTAGCACAGGGGCTAATAGCAATCAGCCCCAGCATTTT. The chain couples TRBV19 to TRBJ1-5, with TRBD1 matching 7 bases. J was trimmed by 0 bases and V by 4 bases; bases with no gene match: 6. This CDR3 spans 16 amino acids. Germline V lookup: CDR1 LNHDA, CDR2 SQIVND (reference sequence). Supplemented by reference TRBV19 and TRBJ1-5, the full variable domain reads DGGITQSPKYLFRKEGQNVTLSCEQNLNHDAMYWYRQDPGQGLRLIYYSQIVNDFQKGDIAEGYSVSREKKESFPLTVTSAQKNPTAFYLCASSSTGANSNQPQHFGDGTRLSIL.

This chain connects TRBV27 to TRBJ2-7, with a tentative D call TRBD1 (6 bases). The CDR3 spans 16 residues. V lost 2 bases, J lost 2 bases, and 16 bases lay in between. Germline V CDR1 and CDR2: MNHEY, SMNVEV (reference sequence). The CDR3 DNA sequence: TGTGCCAGCAGTTTACACAGGGCAGGTAGACCCTACGAGCAGTACTTC. Translated, it gives CASSLHRAGRPYEQYF.

V is TRBV6-1 and J is TRBJ2-7, with 8 bases identical to TRBD1. This CDR3 has 17 residues. V dropped 3 bases and J dropped 4; count of bases not matched to a gene: 14. CDR1 MNHNS and CDR2 SASEGT come from the germline V gene. The CDR3 here is CASSEPGSVRGQYEQYF. The CDR3, as DNA: TGTGCCAGCAGTGAGCCCGGCTCCGTCAGGGGGCAATACGAGCAGTACTTC.

The CDR3 protein is CASSTLNPLGTGDGYTF. The CDR3 nucleotides read TGTGCCAGCAGTACGTTAAACCCGCTTGGGACAGGGGACGGCTACACCTTC. The rearrangement links TRBV25-1 to TRBJ1-2, with 10 bases identical to TRBD1. J gave up 8 bases and V 5 bases, and 17 bases lay outside the gene matches. Germline V gene sequence: CDR1 MGHDK, CDR2 SYGVNS. CDR3 length: 17 residues.

The chain couples TRBV9 to TRBJ2-7; TRBD1 matches at 7 bases. Germline V gene lookup returns CDR1 SGDLS and CDR2 YYNGEE. With 3 bases clipped from V and 5 bases from J, the junction kept 2 bases outside the gene matches. CDR3 length: 12 amino acids. The CDR3, as DNA: TGTGCCAGCAGCGCAGGGGGTGACGAGCAGTACTTC. It translates to CASSAGGDEQYF.

The J gene is TRBJ2-5, the V gene TRBV5-1; D is unresolved. Germline loops: CDR1 SGHRS, CDR2 YFSETQ. With 0 bases removed from V and 1 base from J, the gap between germline ends came to 7 bases. There are 14 residues in the CDR3. CDR3 sequence: CASSLVTVQETQYF. The CDR3 bases are TGCGCCAGCAGCTTGGTAACGGTCCAAGAGACCCAGTACTTC.

The genes are TRBV9 and TRBJ2-4; 11 bases are shared with TRBD1. With 3 bases clipped from V and 6 bases from J, the junction kept 2 bases outside the gene matches. In germline, CDR1 is SGDLS, CDR2 YYNGEE. The CDR3 runs 14 residues. CDR3 DNA sequence: TGTGCCAGCAGCGCGGGACAGGGGGTAAACATTCAGTACTTC. Residues: CASSAGQGVNIQYF.

This CDR3 is CASGGTSGSTDTQYF. In nucleotides, the CDR3 is TGTGCCAGCGGAGGGACTAGCGGGAGCACAGATACGCAGTATTTT. This chain joins TRBV6-5 and TRBJ2-3, with TRBD2 matching 12 bases. Germline CDR1 MNHEY, CDR2 SVGAGI. CDR3 length equals 15 residues. The V segment lost 8 bases and the J segment 0 bases; nucleotides outside the gene matches: 3.

In nucleotides, the CDR3 is TGTGCCAGCAGGGAGATAGCGGGGGGTTACAATGAGCAGTTCTTC. Its protein product is CASREIAGGYNEQFF. This chain uses TRBV6-4 with TRBJ2-1; 10 bases agree with TRBD2. V lost 6 bases to trimming and J lost 4 bases; unmatched junction nucleotides: 6. Germline V gives CDR1 MRHNA, CDR2 SNTAGT. CDR3 size: 15 residues.

This clone was counted once. This chain connects TRBV28 to TRBJ2-5; D might be TRBD2 (6 bases). This CDR3 spans 14 amino acids. V lost 10 bases to trimming and J lost 2 bases, with 17 bases between them. CDR1 MDHEN and CDR2 SYDVKM come from the germline V gene. The CDR3 sequence is CATMLPGDQETQYF. CDR3 DNA sequence: TGTGCCACCATGCTTCCGGGGGATCAAGAGACCCAGTACTTC.

This chain's CDR3 is CARSLFLTGTGPGNTQYF. The DNA of the CDR3 is TGTGCCAGAAGCTTGTTCCTGACCGGGACAGGACCAGGGAATACGCAGTATTTT. The chain carries TRBV7-5 and TRBJ2-3; the DNA was not used to check the table's D call, TRBD1. TRBV7-5 is an annotated pseudogene. This CDR3 is 18 amino acids long.